Presented here are 5 T cell receptor beta chains from one specimen sequenced in a study of T cell responses to AZD1222 COVID-19 vaccine. TCRdb's copy holds only in-frame clones and misses some; the assay was immunoSEQ multiplex PCR. The sample lists about 140,000 clones; 85% to 95% were seen once. This specimen was peripheral blood, taken 28 days after the second AZD1222 dose. The receptors stem from an adult who received the AZD1222 COVID-19 vaccine.

The chain joins TRBV11-2 to TRBJ2-5; D is unclear. The germline V gene encodes CDR1 SGHAT and CDR2 FQNNGV. This CDR3 has 13 amino acids. V shed 5 bases and J shed 5 bases, with 12 bases lying between them. CDR3 in DNA: TGTGCCAGCAGCCCCGAGGCTTGGGAGACCCAGTACTTC. Amino acid sequence: CASSPEAWETQYF.

The chain carries TRBV10-3 and TRBJ1-2; TRBD1 agrees at 8 bases. CDR1 and CDR2 from the germline V gene are ENHRY and SYGVKD. There are 16 residues in the CDR3. Losses at the gene ends were 6 bases for V and 8 bases for J; bases not matched to a gene: 17. CDR3 DNA sequence: TGTGCCATCAGACCCGTGTCGAGCCAGGGGGCGTCCGGCTACACCTTC. Its translation: CAIRPVSSQGASGYTF.

V and J are TRBV10-2 and TRBJ1-2; weak D call: TRBD1 (6 bases). The CDR3 spans 13 residues. Germline-derived CDR1 and CDR2 are WSHSY and SAAADI. V lost 5 bases to trimming and J lost 8 bases, with 15 bases between them. CDR3 loop: CASSRGTTQGYTF. CDR3 bases: TGCGCCAGCAGTAGGGGGACAACTCAGGGCTACACCTTC.

The V call is TRBV7-2, the J call TRBJ1-5; the D gene is possibly TRBD1 (5 bases). The CDR3 runs to 14 residues. CDR1 and CDR2 from the germline V gene are SGHTA and FQGNSA. Between the trimmed V and J ends, which lost 3 bases and 6 bases, there was a span of 12 bases. This CDR3 reads CASSFDRGAQPQHF. CDR3 nucleotide sequence: TGTGCCAGCAGCTTTGACAGAGGGGCTCAGCCCCAGCATTTT. Combining the CDR3 with reference TRBV7-2 and TRBJ1-5 gives the whole variable domain GAGVSQSPSNKVTEKGKDVELRCDPISGHTALYWYRQSLGQGLEFLIYFQGNSAPDKSGLPSDRFSAERTGGSVSTLTIQRTQQEDSAVYLCASSFDRGAQPQHFGDGTRLSIL.

CDR3 sequence reads: CASSPGQGFYGYTF. The CDR3 nucleotides are TGTGCCAGCAGTCCCGGACAGGGGTTCTATGGCTACACCTTC. This chain links TRBV28 with TRBJ1-2; 9 nucleotides match TRBD1. V was clipped by 5 bases and J by 4 bases; unmatched bases: 5. CDR1 is MDHEN, CDR2 SYDVKM, per germline. The CDR3 covers 14 residues.